The source of this T cell receptor beta chain is a study of T cells in Graves' hyperthyroidism and ophthalmopathy. Notes on the study in general: Blood also held most thyroid clonotypes expanded beyond 0.001. A model built on 13 V-J features separated ophthalmopathy from stable hyperthyroidism.

Comments on this clonotype: No antigen is known for it.

Every diagnosis used clinical symptoms, serum thyroxine and TRAb, thyroid ultrasound and orbital computed tomography. The CDR3 contains 13 residues. Trimming cost V 3 bases and J 3 bases, with 6 bases left between them. RNA transcripts were the template for amplifying TCR beta CDR3 regions. TCR CDR3 regions were first amplified by RT-PCR with HTBI primers. Using its own MiXCR run on the multiplex PCR reads, TCRdb lists one record per CDR3 protein. The sample lists about 570,000 distinct CDR3 sequences, 40% to 55% seen once, with about 20% in the top ten. The chain has TRBV12-3 or TRBV12-4 and TRBJ1-5, with D unclear. Material for sequencing was peripheral blood or thyroid tissue (not recorded which). The TCR was taken from an adult woman with Graves' disease, either hyperthyroidism or ophthalmopathy (not recorded which). In nucleotides, the CDR3 is TGTGCCAGCAGTTTTGCCCTCAATCAGCCCCAGCATTTT. Translating it yields CASSFALNQPQHF.